The source of this T cell receptor (beta chain) is a study of long-term antiretroviral therapy in people with HIV. Assay version v3.0 of immunoSEQ was used, and it was run at survey level. Each sample had sequencing targeting 40,000-50,000 T-cell genomes. Here immunoSEQ multiplex PCR was the method, and the copy in TCRdb shows in-frame clones only, minus some. The sample contains 22,000 or so clones, about 80% of which appear only once. Whole-study results and caveats: It was observed that HIV repertoires exhibited narrower CDR3 length ranges than controls. ART preceded a rise in diversity that nonetheless stayed lower than in transplant donor controls.

About this clone itself: The antigen remains unidentified.

Deletions cut 4 bases from V and 3 bases from J, with 32 bases between. The CDR3 loop spans 21 amino acids. Germline V gene data show CDR1 as SGHVS and CDR2 as FQNEAQ. People in the study who had HIV all got their treatment in the United States. Specimen: unsorted PBMCs, collected about 6.1 years after starting antiretroviral therapy. The chain is built from TRBV7-8 and TRBJ2-3, with no clear D. This clonotype originated in a man aged 25 to 40 with HIV. The CDR3 spells CASSSNMSPVRVASVTDTQYF. The CDR3 bases are TGTGCCAGCAGCTCCAATATGAGCCCTGTCCGGGTAGCTAGTGTAACAGATACGCAGTATTTT.